Listed below are T cell receptor beta chains from one sample, sequenced in a study of blood T cells in healthy people across ages. TCRdb processed the 5' RACE reads anew with MiXCR; each CDR3 protein has one entry. Here the sample spans roughly 650,000 distinct CDR3 sequences, about 30% being singletons. Material for sequencing was blood. These receptors came from a woman of 80 years or more in good health. CDR3s include the opening cysteine and the closing phenylalanine or tryptophan. The D gene is left open where the match is weak. The listing skips clone size in some rows; elsewhere it reads once, few, many or a size class.

TRBV7-2,.,few,13,TRBJ1-2,CASSGGGRDGYTF,TGTGCCAGCAGTGGGGGGGGGCGCGATGGCTACACCTTC
TRBV6-6,.,few,13,TRBJ1-1,CASSLGYPTEAFF,TGTGCCAGCAGCCTAGGGTACCCCACTGAAGCTTTCTTT
TRBV12-3/TRBV12-4,.,.,16,TRBJ1-6,CASSFTSGVGNSPLHF,TGTGCCAGCAGTTTCACTTCGGGAGTAGGGAATTCACCCCTCCACTTT
TRBV27,.,many,15,TRBJ2-7,CASSSAEVWSYEQYF,TGTGCCAGCAGTTCAGCAGAGGTGTGGTCCTACGAGCAGTACTTC
TRBV6-5,TRBD1,few,13,TRBJ1-5,CASSRQGFQPQHF,TGTGCCAGCAGTCGACAGGGATTTCAGCCCCAGCATTTT
TRBV7-2,.,many,12,TRBJ2-1,CASSYTSDEQFF,TGTGCCAGCAGCTATACCTCGGATGAGCAGTTCTTC
TRBV20-1,TRBD2,.,18,TRBJ2-3,CSARPFLSSGGGTDTQYF,TGCAGTGCTAGACCCTTCCTGAGTAGCGGGGGGGGCACAGATACGCAGTATTTT
TRBV20-1,.,.,14,TRBJ1-1,CSANEPTGNTEAFF,TGCAGTGCTAACGAGCCGACAGGGAACACTGAAGCTTTCTTT
TRBV4-3,TRBD2,many,16,TRBJ2-3,CASSQEASGATDTQYF,TGCGCCAGCAGCCAAGAGGCTAGCGGGGCCACAGATACGCAGTATTTT
TRBV4-2,TRBD1,.,16,TRBJ2-2,CASSLGTGLPSGELFF,TGTGCCAGCAGCCTCGGGACAGGGCTACCGTCCGGGGAGCTGTTTTTT
TRBV29-1,.,.,16,TRBJ2-7,CSAEDDLPGPSYEQYF,TGCAGCGCTGAAGACGACCTCCCGGGACCATCCTACGAGCAGTACTTC
TRBV7-2,.,.,14,TRBJ2-7,CASSLASGFGEQYF,TGTGCCAGCAGCTTAGCTAGTGGTTTCGGGGAGCAGTACTTC
TRBV5-1,.,many,16,TRBJ2-3,CASSSGLSISTDTQYF,TGCGCCAGCAGCTCGGGACTGAGTATTAGCACAGATACGCAGTATTTT
TRBV6-5,.,many,14,TRBJ2-5,CASSYSETEETQYF,TGTGCCAGCAGTTACTCGGAGACAGAAGAGACCCAGTACTTC
TRBV20-1,.,many,14,TRBJ2-3,CSAAPADRTDTQYF,TGCAGTGCTGCCCCGGCAGACAGGACAGATACGCAGTATTTT
TRBV10-3,.,.,12,TRBJ2-1,CAISLGYNEQFF,TGTGCCATCAGCCTCGGCTACAATGAGCAGTTCTTC
TRBV11-2,.,many,13,TRBJ1-2,CASSSRERGGYTF,TGTGCCAGCAGCTCGAGGGAGCGTGGCGGCTACACCTTC
TRBV7-9,.,.,14,TRBJ2-7,CASSLNQGSYEQYF,TGTGCCAGCAGCTTAAATCAGGGGAGCTACGAGCAGTACTTC
TRBV7-8,.,many,15,TRBJ2-5,CASSFVGGGGETQYF,TGTGCCAGCAGCTTCGTTGGGGGGGGCGGGGAGACCCAGTACTTC
TRBV2,.,few,15,TRBJ2-2,CASSEAGQNTGELFF,TGTGCCAGCAGTGAAGCGGGACAGAACACCGGGGAGCTGTTTTTT
TRBV5-1,.,few,14,TRBJ2-7,CASSWVASSYEQYF,TGCGCCAGCAGCTGGGTCGCCAGCTCCTACGAGCAGTACTTC
TRBV3-1,.,.,14,TRBJ2-7,CASSQGPSGYEQYF,TGTGCCAGCAGCCAGGGACCAAGCGGCTACGAGCAGTACTTC
TRBV12-3/TRBV12-4,TRBD1,many,16,TRBJ2-1,CASSPSGTDRYNEQFF,TGTGCCAGCAGTCCCTCCGGGACAGATCGTTACAATGAGCAGTTCTTC
TRBV11-3,.,.,12,TRBJ2-7,CASSFGESKQYF,TGTGCCAGCAGCTTCGGTGAGAGCAAGCAGTACTTC
TRBV6-5,.,.,13,TRBJ1-1,CASSTDEGAEAFF,TGTGCCAGCAGTACAGATGAGGGGGCTGAAGCTTTCTTT
TRBV12-3/TRBV12-4,TRBD1,many,14,TRBJ1-2,CASSPRGTNYGYTF,TGTGCCAGCAGCCCCAGGGGGACTAACTATGGCTACACCTTC
TRBV25-1,.,once,13,TRBJ2-5,CASSQGRIETQYF,TGTGCCAGCAGCCAAGGGAGGATAGAGACCCAGTACTTC
TRBV25-1,TRBD1,many,14,TRBJ2-3,CASSPTGFWNTQYF,TGTGCCAGCAGCCCGACAGGGTTTTGGAATACGCAGTATTTT
TRBV4-2,.,.,15,TRBJ1-2,CASSQGQEQGYGYTF,TGTGCCAGCAGCCAAGGGCAGGAACAGGGATATGGCTACACCTTC
TRBV10-2,.,many,13,TRBJ2-1,CASGERSYNEQFF,TGCGCCAGCGGGGAGCGCTCCTACAATGAGCAGTTCTTC
TRBV7-9,.,.,14,TRBJ2-1,CASSFGDSRIEQFF,TGTGCCAGCAGCTTTGGGGACTCCCGCATAGAGCAGTTCTTC
TRBV12-3/TRBV12-4,.,.,16,TRBJ1-6,CASRIRTIEGNSPLHF,TGTGCCAGCAGGATCCGAACAATCGAAGGGAATTCACCCCTCCACTTT
TRBV5-1,.,many,14,TRBJ2-3,CASRGGSGTDTQYF,TGCGCCAGCCGAGGGGGTAGTGGCACAGATACGCAGTATTTT
TRBV5-1,.,many,15,TRBJ1-2,CASSLAGQTNYGYTF,TGCGCCAGCAGCTTGGCCGGGCAGACTAACTATGGCTACACCTTC
TRBV3-1,.,.,13,TRBJ1-1,CASSRTGRAEAFF,TGTGCCAGCAGCCGCACGGGGAGGGCTGAAGCTTTCTTT
TRBV29-1,.,many,12,TRBJ2-7,CSVRVQGYEQYF,TGCAGCGTTCGAGTCCAGGGCTACGAGCAGTACTTC
TRBV6-5,.,.,14,TRBJ1-5,CASSYTRPPTLQHF,TGTGCCAGCAGTTACACACGGCCCCCCACCCTCCAGCATTTT
TRBV13,.,few,14,TRBJ1-6,CASSVQGVRSPLHF,TGTGCCAGCAGCGTCCAGGGTGTGAGATCACCCCTCCACTTT
TRBV12-3/TRBV12-4,TRBD1,many,16,TRBJ1-1,CASSFGTGAPNTEAFF,TGTGCCAGCAGTTTTGGGACAGGGGCCCCGAACACTGAAGCTTTCTTT
TRBV20-1,.,many,14,TRBJ2-3,CSAHGLFGTDTQYF,TGCAGTGCCCATGGGCTCTTCGGCACAGATACGCAGTATTTT
TRBV21-1,.,.,14,TRBJ1-4,CASRDKQGNEKLFF,TGTGCCAGCAGGGACAAGCAGGGTAATGAAAAACTGTTTTTT
TRBV4-3,TRBD2,many,17,TRBJ2-3,CASSPKRVAGVTDTQYF,TGCGCCAGCAGCCCCAAGAGGGTAGCGGGCGTTACAGATACGCAGTATTTT
TRBV20-1,TRBD2,many,12,TRBJ2-1,CSARGFGGEQFF,TGCAGTGCTAGAGGCTTCGGGGGGGAGCAGTTCTTC
TRBV15,TRBD2,many,15,TRBJ2-4,CATSRAGTSSAIQYF,TGTGCCACCAGCAGAGCCGGGACTAGCAGTGCCATTCAGTACTTC
TRBV5-1,.,many,15,TRBJ1-2,CASSSISGNPYGYTF,TGCGCCAGCAGTTCCATTTCAGGGAATCCCTATGGCTACACCTTC
TRBV10-3,.,many,12,TRBJ1-2,CAISEGIGGYTF,TGTGCCATCAGTGAGGGAATTGGTGGCTACACCTTC
TRBV20-1,.,many,13,TRBJ2-1,CSARLGGAGEQFF,TGCAGTGCTAGGTTGGGGGGGGCCGGCGAGCAGTTCTTC
TRBV29-1,.,.,13,TRBJ2-4,CSVENGTVNIQYF,TGCAGCGTTGAAAATGGGACTGTGAACATTCAGTACTTC
TRBV20-1,TRBD1,many,14,TRBJ2-3,CSAPGQGHTDTQYF,TGCAGTGCCCCGGGACAGGGGCACACAGATACGCAGTATTTT
TRBV10-2,.,.,15,TRBJ2-1,CASSELLRTRNEQFF,TGCGCCAGCAGTGAGTTGTTAAGAACCCGCAATGAGCAGTTCTTC
TRBV20-1,TRBD2,many,12,TRBJ2-7,CSASGGSSEQYF,TGCAGTGCTAGCGGGGGGTCCTCCGAGCAGTACTTC